This TCR beta chain was retrieved from a study of cytomegalovirus exposure and HLA in healthy donors. Study-wide background: A prior analysis found around 110 million unique TCR beta sequences from about 179 million T cells.

The primer mix had 60 Vbeta and 13 Jbeta primers. Method: immunoSEQ multiplex PCR; TCRdb's copy keeps in-frame clones and lacks some. The profile shows about 100,000 clones, around three quarters of them singletons. Germline V gives CDR1 MNHNY, CDR2 SVGAGI (reference sequence). Trimming took 6 bases from V and 9 from J, leaving 13 bases between them. The CDR3 runs 12 residues. Sequenced input: PBMCs. The V gene is TRBV6-6, the J gene TRBJ2-3; no clear D gene. This receptor was obtained from a young man in good health and CMV-seronegative. The CDR3 DNA follows: TGTGCCAGCAGCTCCTCGGAGTTCACGCAGTATTTT. It is translated as CASSSSEFTQYF.